This TCR beta chain originates from a study of T cells in Graves' hyperthyroidism and ophthalmopathy. Amplified TCR beta CDR3 regions derived from RNA transcripts. HTBI primers were employed in a first-round RT-PCR of the TCR CDR3. Using its own MiXCR run on the multiplex PCR reads, TCRdb lists one record per CDR3 protein. The sample includes some 550,000 distinct CDR3 sequences, less than 25% seen only once; the top ten take about 30%. This clonotype showed up many times. Criteria for exclusion of patients were uncontrolled infection, other autoimmune disease, pregnancy or lactation. V was clipped by 0 bases and J by 4 bases, with 16 bases between them. Germline CDR1 DFQATT, CDR2 SNEGSKA (reference sequence). This CDR3 comprises 15 residues.

The V call is TRBV20-1, the J call TRBJ2-7; possible D gene TRBD2, 5 bases. The TCR originated in a man younger than 35 with Graves' hyperthyroidism. The sample taken for sequencing was blood. Written as DNA, the CDR3 is TGCAGTGCTAGAGATCCCCGGGAAGAAGGTTACGAGCAGTACTTC. It encodes CSARDPREEGYEQYF.